The T cell receptor beta chain under discussion was sequenced for a study of Japanese encephalitis immunity and Zika vaccine responses listed by TCRdb under 2021. Notes on the research overall: Each included participant got alum-adjuvanted ZPIV three times, at weeks 0, 4 and 28, with every dose being 5.0 ug. TCR repertoires were also analyzed from three flavivirus-naive individuals at weeks 2, 6 and 52 after starting ZPIV vaccination. The ZIKV peptides, 15-mers that overlapped by 11 residues, were chosen for containing NetMHCpan/NetMHCII-predicted epitopes with affinity below 50 nM. For TCR sequencing, roughly 6 representative participants were selected from each pre-vaccination group, and samples were taken at week 0 (after pre-vaccination, before ZPIV) and at week 52. The study asked whether earlier vaccination against Japanese encephalitis virus (JEV) or yellow fever virus (YFV) shaped CD4 T cell responses to the Zika vaccine. Twelve participants received one dose of YFV vaccine (YF-VAX) before ZPIV, and about 10 participants were flavivirus-naive. A two-dose regimen of JEV vaccine (IXIARO), with doses given 28 days apart, was administered to around twelve participants two to three months before the first ZPIV dose. The stimulations used peptide pools from ZIKV structural proteins divided into flavivirus-conserved and non-conserved sets, or JEV or YFV peptides that matched the pre-vaccination. What the authors observed across the whole study: Only a few individuals showed CD8 T cell responses to ZIKV peptide pools, and those responses were very low in magnitude. Higher repertoire similarity across time-points and stimulations was observed in JEV-pre-vaccinated donors than in YFV-pre-vaccinated donors, indicating that more clonotypes were common to ZIKV and JEV stimulation. The individual peptides behind the cross-reactive responses were not identified because limits on sample size made peptide-pool deconvolution impossible. Samples clustered by participant with no similarity between individuals, suggesting no public TCRs were detected. In JEV-pre-vaccinated donors, the repertoire richness of CD4 T cells responding to conserved ZIKV epitopes decreased significantly after ZPIV. The analysis covered only a subset of trial participants who had three doses and adequate samples, rather than the whole vaccinated cohort.

Trimming removed 0 bases from V and 1 base from J; the gene matches leave 7 bases unexplained. CDR1 and CDR2 are read off the germline V gene (reference sequence) as LNHDA and SQIVND. The CDR3 spans 17 residues, from the cysteine through the phenylalanine. CDR3 DNA only is kept here, 51 bases in frame from base 1. PBMCs were labeled with CellTrace CFSE and were cultured for roughly six days in RPMI containing approximately 7.2% human serum plus peptide pools at approximately 1 ug/mL each. Unfixed proliferating CD4 T cells were sorted on a BD FACSAria as live CD56-CD19-CD16-CD3+CD4+ CFSE-low cells. The enrolled adults were healthy, and microneutralization screening showed them to be seronegative for ZIKV, JEV, YFV, DENV and WNV. The samples were drawn from a phase 1 trial of an alum-adjuvanted Zika purified-inactivated virus (ZPIV) vaccine that was randomized, double-blinded and placebo-controlled. Peripheral blood mononuclear cells were isolated using a standard procedure and then kept frozen in liquid nitrogen until they were used.

Note on this clonotype: Base qualities are not provided; no much larger clone lies one nucleotide away.

Library method: 5' RACE. Before sequencing, the TCRbeta libraries were pooled in amounts proportional to the number of cells sorted for each library. Total RNA was extracted from the sorted cells with RNAzol RT, and cDNA was synthesized using an oligo(dT) primer and a template-switching oligo. The TCRbeta V-CDR3-J region was PCR-amplified with Kapa HiFi using a SMARTer oligo primer and a TCRbeta constant-region primer. Illumina adaptors and sample-specific index barcodes were added in a second PCR, with HighPrep bead cleanup and a Bioanalyzer check confirming a band of roughly 650 bp. Sequencing of the libraries was done on an Illumina MiSeq using 2x151 bp paired-end reads. In the original analysis: Reads were demultiplexed with an in-house Java program, and TCRbeta annotations were assigned and clonotypes were counted with MiXCR. Repertoire overlap was measured with Morisita-Horn indices from the R package vegan, along with UPGMA clustering and Circos plots of recurring clonotypes. Shannon diversity and richness were each normalized to the maximum value possible given the input cell numbers, so the resulting values fell between 0 and 1. MUSCLE was used to align CDR3beta sequences, SeqinR to compute distances, and R to plot multidimensional scaling. TCRdb reprocessed the public reads (quality trimming at Q25 with fastp, clone calling with MiXCR) and kept in-frame beta chains. One record per CDR3 amino acid sequence lists the most common genes and DNA. TCRdb's processing, not the study's, gives the V and J calls here. The sample table lists about 140 distinct CDR3 sequences, approximately 10% of them with a count of one. The top ten clones comprise roughly half of the sample.

The sequencing here drew on antigen-activated CD4+ T cells from blood, cultured, taken during a Zika inactivated vaccine study. This sequence uses TRBV19 and TRBJ2-5; 8 middle bases align to TRBD1. The TCR was taken from an adult woman who received an inactivated Zika virus vaccine. The CDR3 loop reads CASSIETPTGGQETQYF. The nucleotide sequence is given as TGTGCCAGTAGTATAGAGACCCCCACAGGGGGCCAAGAGACCCAGTACTTC.